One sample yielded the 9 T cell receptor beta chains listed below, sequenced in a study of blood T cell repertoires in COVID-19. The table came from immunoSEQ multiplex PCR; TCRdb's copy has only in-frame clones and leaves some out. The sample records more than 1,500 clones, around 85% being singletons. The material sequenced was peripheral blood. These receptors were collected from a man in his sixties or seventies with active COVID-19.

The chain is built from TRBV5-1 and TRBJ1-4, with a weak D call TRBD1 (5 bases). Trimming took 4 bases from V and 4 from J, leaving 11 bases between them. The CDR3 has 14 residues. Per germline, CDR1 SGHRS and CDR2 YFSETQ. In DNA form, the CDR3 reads TGCGCCAGCAGCGTGGGACGGGGTAATGAAAAACTGTTTTTT. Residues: CASSVGRGNEKLFF.

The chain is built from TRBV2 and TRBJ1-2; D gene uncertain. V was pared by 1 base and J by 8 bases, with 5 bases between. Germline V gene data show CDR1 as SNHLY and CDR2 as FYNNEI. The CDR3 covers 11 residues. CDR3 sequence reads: CASSEDSGYTF. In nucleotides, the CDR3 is TGTGCCAGCAGTGAAGATTCGGGCTACACCTTC.

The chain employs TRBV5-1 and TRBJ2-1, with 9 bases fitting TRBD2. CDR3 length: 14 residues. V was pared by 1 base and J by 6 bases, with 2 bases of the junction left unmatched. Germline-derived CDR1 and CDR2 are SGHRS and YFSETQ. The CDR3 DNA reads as TGCGCCAGCAGCTTGTCAGCGGGAGGCAATGAGCAGTTCTTC. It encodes CASSLSAGGNEQFF.

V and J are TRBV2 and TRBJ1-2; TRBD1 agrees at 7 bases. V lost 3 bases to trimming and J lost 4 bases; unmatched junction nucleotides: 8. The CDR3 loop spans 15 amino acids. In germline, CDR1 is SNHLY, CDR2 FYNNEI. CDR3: CASSEYTGEAYGYTF. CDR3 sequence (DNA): TGTGCCAGCAGTGAGTACACAGGGGAGGCCTATGGCTACACCTTC.

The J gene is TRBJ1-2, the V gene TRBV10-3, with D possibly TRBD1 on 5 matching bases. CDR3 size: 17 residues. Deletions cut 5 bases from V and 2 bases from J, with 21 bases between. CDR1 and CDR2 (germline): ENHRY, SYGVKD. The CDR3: CAISTFRGETENYGYTF. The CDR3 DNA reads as TGTGCCATCAGTACTTTCCGCGGGGAGACAGAAAACTATGGCTACACCTTC.

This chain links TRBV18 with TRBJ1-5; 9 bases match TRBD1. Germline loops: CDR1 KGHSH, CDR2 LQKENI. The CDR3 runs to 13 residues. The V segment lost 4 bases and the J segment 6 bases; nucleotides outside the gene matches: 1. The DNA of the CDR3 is TGTGCCAGCTCACAGGACAGGGGTCAGCCCCAGCATTTT. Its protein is CASSQDRGQPQHF. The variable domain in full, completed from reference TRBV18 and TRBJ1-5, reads NAGVMQNPRHLVRRRGQEARLRCSPMKGHSHVYWYRQLPEEGLKFMVYLQKENIIDESGMPKERFSAEFPKEGPSILRIQQVVRGDSAAYFCASSQDRGQPQHFGDGTRLSIL.

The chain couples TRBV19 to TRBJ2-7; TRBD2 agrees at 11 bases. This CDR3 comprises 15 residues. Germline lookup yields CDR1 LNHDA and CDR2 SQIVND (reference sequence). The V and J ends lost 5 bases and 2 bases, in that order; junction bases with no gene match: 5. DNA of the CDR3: TGTGCCAGTAGTCCCCTAGCGGGAGGTGCCTACGAGCAGTACTTC. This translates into CASSPLAGGAYEQYF.

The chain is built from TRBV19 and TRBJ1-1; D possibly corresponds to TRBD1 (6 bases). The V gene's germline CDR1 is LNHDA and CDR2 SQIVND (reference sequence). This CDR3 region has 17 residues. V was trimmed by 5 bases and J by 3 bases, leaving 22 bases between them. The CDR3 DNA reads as TGTGCCAGTAGTTCGCCCCCAGGGACATCCCGTGACACTGAAGCTTTCTTT. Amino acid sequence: CASSSPPGTSRDTEAFF.

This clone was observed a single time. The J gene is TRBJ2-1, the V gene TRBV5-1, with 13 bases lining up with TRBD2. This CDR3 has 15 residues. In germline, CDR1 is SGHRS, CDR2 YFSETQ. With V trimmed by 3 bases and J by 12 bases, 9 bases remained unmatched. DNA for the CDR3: TGCGCCAGCAGCTCACTAGCGGGAGGGGGACAATGGCAGTTCTTC. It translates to CASSSLAGGGQWQFF.